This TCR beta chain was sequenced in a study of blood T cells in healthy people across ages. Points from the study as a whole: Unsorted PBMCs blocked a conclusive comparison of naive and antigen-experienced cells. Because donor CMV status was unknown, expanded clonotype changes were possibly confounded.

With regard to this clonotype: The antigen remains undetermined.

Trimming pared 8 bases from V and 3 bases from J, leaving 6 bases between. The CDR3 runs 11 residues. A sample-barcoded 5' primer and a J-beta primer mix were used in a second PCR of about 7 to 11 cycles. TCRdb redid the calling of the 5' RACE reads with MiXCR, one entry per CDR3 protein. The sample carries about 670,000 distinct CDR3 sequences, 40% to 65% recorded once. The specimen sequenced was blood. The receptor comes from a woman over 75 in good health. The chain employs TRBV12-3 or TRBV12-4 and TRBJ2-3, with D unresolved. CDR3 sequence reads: CASVRTDTQYF. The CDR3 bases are TGTGCCAGCGTGAGAACAGATACGCAGTATTTT.